This TCR beta chain came from a study of T cell responses to AZD1222 COVID-19 vaccine. Study-level points and caveats: Mapped onto spike, vaccine-associated CD4 TCRs spanned it and were dominant at 160-218 and 743-854.

About this clone itself: What it recognizes is unknown.

Germline CDR1 reads MDHEN; CDR2 reads SYDVKM. The CDR3 totals 19 residues. Trimming took off 4 bases at V and 6 bases at J, with 28 bases between the two ends. Libraries were prepared by immunoSEQ multiplex PCR; TCRdb keeps only in-frame clonotypes and omits some of them. The data show approximately 150,000 clones, roughly nine tenths seen once. The TCR originated in an adult who received the AZD1222 COVID-19 vaccine. The chain employs TRBV28 and TRBJ1-5, with a tentative D call TRBD1 (5 bases). The material was peripheral blood, obtained 28 days after the second AZD1222 dose. The CDR3 loop reads CASSSRLTAHEQNFQPQHF. In DNA, the CDR3 is TGTGCCAGCAGTTCTAGGTTGACAGCACACGAACAGAACTTTCAGCCCCAGCATTTT. The complete variable domain, with remaining parts taken from reference TRBV28 and TRBJ1-5, reads DVKVTQSSRYLVKRTGEKVFLECVQDMDHENMFWYRQDPGLGLRLIYFSYDVKMKEKGDIPEGYSVSREKKERFSLILESASTNQTSMYLCASSSRLTAHEQNFQPQHFGDGTRLSIL.